Below, 31 T cell receptor beta chains from the same sample are listed, as sequenced in a study of blood T cell repertoires in COVID-19. TCRdb's table, derived via immunoSEQ multiplex PCR, lists solely in-frame clones and lacks some. The table lists roughly 100,000 clones, roughly nine tenths of them singletons. Sequencing was done on a sample of peripheral blood. The receptors were sampled from a human donor in a cohort sampled during active COVID-19.

The V and J genes are TRBV27 and TRBJ2-3; maybe TRBD1 (6 bases). The germline CDR1 and CDR2 sequences are MNHEY and SMNVEV (reference sequence). The length of the CDR3 is 13 residues. The ends were cut back, 5 bases at V and 11 bases at J, with 17 bases in the middle. The CDR3 nucleotides read TGTGCCAGCAGTCCCCGTCCGCAGGGGTGGCAGTATTTT. Translation gives CASSPRPQGWQYF.

This chain uses TRBV7-9 with TRBJ2-3, with no clear D. The CDR3 contains 12 residues. Germline V CDR1 and CDR2: SEHNR, FQNEAQ (reference sequence). V was cut by 3 bases and J by 5 bases, with 6 bases left in between. CDR3 region: CASSFGEDTQYF. CDR3 DNA sequence: TGTGCCAGCAGCTTCGGTGAAGATACGCAGTATTTT.

This chain uses TRBV23-1 with TRBJ1-6; perhaps TRBD1 as D (5 bases). Being an ORF, TRBV23-1 has a function that is uncertain. The CDR3 is 14 amino acids. Trimming shortened V by 4 bases and J by 10 bases, and 14 bases separated the two germline ends. CDR3 in amino acids: CASSLSGHRSPLHF. CDR3 DNA sequence: TGCGCCAGCAGTCTTTCCGGACATAGGTCACCCCTCCACTTT.

This clone has more than one count but fewer than ten. The chain recombines TRBV5-8 with TRBJ1-1; D unresolved. Germline lookup yields CDR1 SGHTS and CDR2 YDEGEE. The V end was cut by 5 bases, the J end by 1 base, with 9 bases between. The CDR3 has 13 amino acids. CDR3 sequence reads: CASRRVPNTEAFF. CDR3 sequence (DNA): TGTGCCAGCAGGCGGGTGCCGAACACTGAAGCTTTCTTT.

The rearrangement links TRBV9 to TRBJ2-5, with D possibly TRBD2 on 5 matching bases. The V end was cut by 0 bases, the J end by 4 bases, with 19 bases between. Germline V gene lookup returns CDR1 SGDLS and CDR2 YYNGEE. CDR3 length equals 17 residues. The CDR3 reads CASSVGAFSGSAETQYF. CDR3 DNA sequence: TGTGCCAGCAGCGTAGGGGCCTTCTCGGGGTCGGCAGAGACCCAGTACTTC.

This chain links TRBV5-1 with TRBJ2-2; possibly TRBD1 for D (6 bases). The germline gives CDR1 SGHRS, CDR2 YFSETQ. The CDR3 is 14 amino acids. V was pared by 4 bases and J by 7 bases, with 14 bases between. CDR3 sequence (DNA): TGCGCCAGCAGCGTGGATCCAGGGGTCGGGGAGCTGTTTTTT. Translation: CASSVDPGVGELFF.

The chain employs TRBV6-2 or TRBV6-3 and TRBJ1-1; the D gene is possibly TRBD1 (6 bases). Trimming took off 5 bases at V and 4 bases at J, with 11 bases between the two ends. Per germline, CDR1 MNHEY and CDR2 SVGEGT. The CDR3 is 13 residues long. CDR3 nucleotides: TGTGCCAGCAGTCAACAGGGTCCCACTGAAGCTTTCTTT. Its translation: CASSQQGPTEAFF.

The rearrangement joins TRBV5-1 to TRBJ2-2; 8 bases agree with TRBD1. CDR1 is SGHRS, CDR2 YFSETQ, per germline. After removal of 2 bases from V and 7 bases from J, the junction contained 7 bases not matched to a gene. The CDR3 loop spans 15 amino acids. The CDR3 reads CASSFDRGPIGELFF. DNA for the CDR3: TGCGCCAGCAGCTTTGACAGGGGACCTATCGGGGAGCTGTTTTTT.

The chain employs TRBV29-1 and TRBJ2-1; a possible D gene is TRBD2 (6 bases). The V gene's germline CDR1 is SQVTM and CDR2 ANQGSEA. Trimming shortened V by 5 bases and J by 2 bases, and 13 bases separated the two germline ends. The CDR3 covers 14 residues. The CDR3 protein is CSVRGAGPYNEQFF. In DNA form, the CDR3 reads TGCAGCGTTCGAGGAGCGGGTCCCTACAATGAGCAGTTCTTC.

Here the CDR3 reads CASSFGEGFTDTQYF. The CDR3 DNA sequence: TGTGCCAGCAGCTTTGGGGAGGGATTTACAGATACGCAGTATTTT. V and J are TRBV7-8 and TRBJ2-3; 7 bases agree with TRBD2. This CDR3 spans 15 amino acids. CDR1 and CDR2 from the germline V gene are SGHVS and FQNEAQ. V shed 3 bases and J 3 bases; nucleotides not matched to a gene: 6. The variable domain in full, with the rest retrieved from reference TRBV7-8 and TRBJ2-3, is GAGVSQSPRYKVAKRGQDVALRCDPISGHVSLFWYQQALGQGPEFLTYFQNEAQLDKSGLPSDRFFAERPEGSVSTLKIQRTQQEDSAVYLCASSFGEGFTDTQYFGPGTRLTVL.

CDR3 region: CASSSTSGKGNEQFF. The DNA for the CDR3 is TGCGCCAGCAGCTCGACTAGCGGGAAAGGGAATGAGCAGTTCTTC. The chain has TRBV5-1 and TRBJ2-1; the match to TRBD2 covers 11 bases. CDR1 and CDR2 from the germline V gene are SGHRS and YFSETQ. V was pared by 3 bases and J by 7 bases, with 6 bases of the junction left unmatched. The CDR3 runs 15 residues.

V is TRBV18 and J is TRBJ2-3; tentative D call: TRBD2 (6 bases). Germline V lookup: CDR1 KGHSH, CDR2 LQKENI. This CDR3 spans 18 amino acids. Trimming stripped 0 bases from V and 1 base from J, with 17 bases between. DNA for the CDR3: TGTGCCAGCTCACCACCGTCGACGTTAGCGGCTGGCACAGATACGCAGTATTTT. Its protein is CASSPPSTLAAGTDTQYF.

The chain links TRBV7-2 to TRBJ2-1; weak D call: TRBD2 (7 bases). Germline CDR1 and CDR2: SGHTA and FQGNSA. The CDR3 is 13 amino acids. The ends were cut back, 3 bases at V and 7 bases at J, with 10 bases in the middle. This CDR3 is CASSLGGRNEQFF. CDR3 DNA sequence: TGTGCCAGCAGCTTGGGGGGGCGTAATGAGCAGTTCTTC.

The chain is built from TRBV6-6 and TRBJ2-7, with TRBD1 matching over 10 bases. Germline CDR1 MNHNY, CDR2 SVGAGI (reference sequence). The CDR3 extends over 16 amino acids. V shed 4 bases and J 6 bases; nucleotides not matched to a gene: 12. Here the CDR3 reads CASSSNRDRGIGEQYF. As DNA, the CDR3 is TGTGCCAGCAGTTCCAACCGGGACAGGGGAATCGGCGAGCAGTACTTC.

This clone has a single count. The J gene is TRBJ1-2, the V gene TRBV6-5, with 7 bases matching TRBD1. Germline V gene data show CDR1 as MNHEY and CDR2 as SVGAGI. J lost 3 bases, V lost 6 bases, and 4 bases had no gene match. The CDR3 runs to 13 residues. This CDR3 reads CASSIGTDYGYTF. The CDR3 nucleotides read TGTGCCAGCAGCATTGGGACAGACTATGGCTACACCTTC.

In DNA form, the CDR3 reads TGTGCCAGCAGTACAGGGATCACCGGAGAAAAACTGTTTTTT. This encodes CASSTGITGEKLFF. The rearrangement joins TRBV7-9 to TRBJ1-4; TRBD1 is a possible D gene (6 bases). This CDR3 is 14 amino acids long. Germline V gene data show CDR1 as SEHNR and CDR2 as FQNEAQ (reference sequence). V gave up 6 bases and J gave up 8 bases, with 16 bases separating them.

The rearrangement uses TRBV10-3 and TRBJ2-3; 8 bases agree with TRBD2. Unmatched junction bases numbered 1, after V lost 2 bases and J lost 6 bases. This CDR3 has 13 residues. Looked up from germline, CDR1 is ENHRY and CDR2 is SYGVKD. DNA of the CDR3: TGTGCCATCAGTGAGCCGGGGGGGGATACGCAGTATTTT. Protein: CAISEPGGDTQYF.

The chain uses TRBV3-1 (or the pseudogene TRBV3-2) and TRBJ1-1; 10 nucleotides agree with TRBD1. Germline values: CDR1 LGHDT, CDR2 YNNKEL (reference sequence). The CDR3 extends over 17 amino acids. V was pared by 8 bases and J by 4 bases, with 16 bases of the junction left unmatched. CDR3 nucleotide sequence: TGTGCCAGCCGGAAGGGGCGAGACAGGGGGCCGGGCACTGAAGCTTTCTTT. It encodes CASRKGRDRGPGTEAFF.

The chain uses TRBV19 and TRBJ2-1; tentative D call: TRBD2 (7 bases). Trimming stripped 3 bases from V and 5 bases from J, with 11 bases between. This CDR3 has 14 residues. CDR1 and CDR2 from the germline V gene are LNHDA and SQIVND (reference sequence). Here the CDR3 reads CASSMRGLDNEQFF. CDR3 nucleotide sequence: TGTGCCAGTAGTATGCGGGGGCTGGACAATGAGCAGTTCTTC.

This chain uses TRBV18 with TRBJ2-1, with 10 bases identical to TRBD2. V trimming: 3 bases; J trimming: 6 bases; junction bases outside the gene matches: 5. The CDR3 is made up of 15 amino acids. CDR1 KGHSH and CDR2 LQKENI come from the germline V gene. This CDR3 reads CASSPGLAVLNEQFF. The CDR3 bases are TGTGCCAGCTCACCTGGACTAGCGGTCCTCAATGAGCAGTTCTTC.

The chain links TRBV7-3 to TRBJ2-3, with 12 bases identical to TRBD2. The CDR3 covers 16 residues. V shed 4 bases and J 3 bases; nucleotides not matched to a gene: 5. Germline-derived CDR1 and CDR2 are SGHTA and FQGTGA. Here the CDR3 DNA reads TGTGCCAGCAGCTGTCAGACTAGCGGGAGAACAGATACGCAGTATTTT. Amino acids: CASSCQTSGRTDTQYF.

This clone is a singleton in its sample. Germline is not matched at one junction end, which may reflect a read error. V is TRBV7-3 and J is TRBJ1-1; no clear D. Germline assignment: CDR1 SGHTA and CDR2 FQGTGA. This CDR3 has 11 residues. DNA of the CDR3: TGTGCCAGCAGCATCTCAGCCGGGTTGGTCTTT. Translated: CASSISAGLVF.

J is TRBJ1-3 and V is TRBV5-6; D gene ambiguous. The CDR3 consists of 14 residues. Germline lookup yields CDR1 SGHDT and CDR2 YYEEEE. Between the trimmed V and J ends, which lost 4 bases and 0 bases, there was a span of 8 bases. In DNA form, the CDR3 reads TGTGCCAGCAGCCTCCGTTACTCTGGAAACACCATATATTTT. Translation: CASSLRYSGNTIYF.

The V gene is TRBV5-1, the J gene TRBJ1-4; TRBD1 matches 9 bases. CDR3 size: 17 residues. The V segment lost 0 bases and the J segment 0 bases; nucleotides outside the gene matches: 3. Germline CDR1 reads SGHRS; CDR2 reads YFSETQ. The CDR3 sequence: CASSLGQGGPTNEKLFF. CDR3 bases: TGCGCCAGCAGCTTGGGACAGGGGGGGCCAACTAATGAAAAACTGTTTTTT.

This clone was detected a few times. The chain employs TRBV15 and TRBJ2-2; 13 bases are a match to TRBD2. Per the germline V gene, CDR1 is LNHNV and CDR2 is YYDKDF (reference sequence). CDR3 length equals 15 residues. V trimming: 5 bases; J trimming: 6 bases; junction bases outside the gene matches: 3. The CDR3 sequence: CATSQGLAGSGELFF. CDR3 sequence (DNA): TGTGCCACCAGCCAGGGACTAGCGGGATCCGGGGAGCTGTTTTTT.

The rearrangement links TRBV4-1 to TRBJ2-1; 8 nucleotides align to TRBD2. Germline assignment: CDR1 MGHRA and CDR2 YSYEKL. CDR3 size: 15 residues. V lost 5 bases and J lost 4; bases outside the gene matches: 7. In nucleotides, the CDR3 is TGCGCCAGCAGCAGTACTAGCGGAGCGTACAATGAGCAGTTCTTC. This sequence encodes CASSSTSGAYNEQFF.

The rearrangement links TRBV2 to TRBJ2-2; 7 bases are a match to TRBD1. This CDR3 has 15 amino acids. The J segment lost 7 bases and the V segment lost 3 bases, leaving 8 bases of the junction unmatched. The germline gives CDR1 SNHLY, CDR2 FYNNEI. CDR3 in DNA: TGTGCCAGCAGTGATAGGACAGGCAGGGGCGGGGAGCTGTTTTTT. The encoded protein is CASSDRTGRGGELFF.

The chain is built from TRBV5-1 and TRBJ2-5; tentative D call: TRBD2 (6 bases). CDR1 SGHRS and CDR2 YFSETQ come from the germline V gene. The CDR3 length is 16 residues. V shed 0 bases and J shed 2 bases, with 14 bases lying between them. This CDR3 is CASSLGRLATQETQYF. CDR3 bases: TGCGCCAGCAGCTTGGGTCGGCTAGCGACTCAAGAGACCCAGTACTTC.

V and J are TRBV9 and TRBJ2-3, with D tentatively TRBD2 (5 bases). Germline V gene data show CDR1 as SGDLS and CDR2 as YYNGEE. V was clipped by 3 bases and J by 4 bases, with 12 bases between them. There are 14 residues in the CDR3. The CDR3 here is CASSDSLGPDTQYF. The CDR3 DNA follows: TGTGCCAGCAGCGATTCACTAGGACCAGATACGCAGTATTTT.

CDR3 in amino acids: CASSSLVYQETQYF. The CDR3 nucleotides are TGTGCCAGCAGCTCACTAGTGTACCAAGAGACCCAGTACTTC. V and J are TRBV7-9 and TRBJ2-5, with D tentatively TRBD2 (5 bases). V was pared by 4 bases and J by 0 bases, with 9 bases between. Germline CDR1 and CDR2: SEHNR and FQNEAQ (reference sequence). CDR3 length equals 14 residues.

Only one count was recorded for this clone. J is TRBJ2-7 and V is TRBV20-1, with TRBD1 matching over 7 bases. The CDR3 runs 14 residues. J lost 3 bases, V lost 3 bases, and 8 bases had no gene match. CDR1 and CDR2 (germline): DFQATT, SNEGSKA (reference sequence). The CDR3 sequence: CSASEATGFYEQYF. In DNA form, the CDR3 reads TGCAGTGCTAGTGAAGCGACAGGGTTCTACGAGCAGTACTTC.